The present entry profiles one T cell receptor (beta chain) with its context. A J-beta primer mix and a sample-barcoded 5' primer were used in a second PCR of roughly 7 to 12 cycles. TCRdb passed the 5' RACE reads through MiXCR, listing each CDR3 protein once. The top ten clones hold around 8% of a sample with over a million distinct CDR3 sequences, 42% of them seen once. V dropped 4 bases and J dropped 2 bases, with 11 bases sitting between them. This CDR3 is built from 14 residues. Germline V CDR1 and CDR2: LGHDT, YNNKEL (reference sequence). This sample stems from a study of blood T cells in healthy people across ages.

This clonotype was obtained from a woman younger than 30 in good health. Source material: blood. V and J are TRBV3-1 and TRBJ1-1; no clear D. The CDR3: CASSPRGSNTEAFF. For the CDR3, the DNA is TGTGCCAGCAGCCCGCGTGGGAGTAACACTGAAGCTTTCTTT.